The clone carrying this T cell receptor beta chain was recorded a few times. MiXCR, applied by TCRdb to the reads, yields one record per CDR3 protein. The table has over 100,000 distinct CDR3 sequences, more than 15% seen once. The data belong to a study of T cell repertoires in cytomegalovirus infection. The CDR3 covers 13 residues. Germline loops: CDR1 MNHEY, CDR2 SVGEGT. Trimming stripped 0 bases from V and 2 bases from J, with 5 bases between. Sample: PBMCs. This receptor was taken from a human donor in good health (CMV status not recorded). Some clones in this sample may be carry-over from other donors' samples. The rearrangement uses TRBV6-2 or TRBV6-3 and TRBJ2-7; D remains unclear. CDR3 bases: TGTGCCAGCAGTTACTCTTCGGCCTACGAGCAGTACTTC. It is translated as CASSYSSAYEQYF.